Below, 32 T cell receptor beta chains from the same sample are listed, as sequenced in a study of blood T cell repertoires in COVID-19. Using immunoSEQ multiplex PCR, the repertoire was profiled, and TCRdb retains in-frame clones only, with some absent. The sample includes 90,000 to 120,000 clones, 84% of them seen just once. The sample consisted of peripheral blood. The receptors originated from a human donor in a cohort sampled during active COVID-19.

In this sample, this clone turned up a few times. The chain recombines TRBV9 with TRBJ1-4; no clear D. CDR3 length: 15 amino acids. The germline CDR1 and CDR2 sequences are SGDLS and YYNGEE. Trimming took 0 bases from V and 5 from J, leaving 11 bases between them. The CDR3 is CASSVGRFGNEKLFF. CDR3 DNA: TGTGCCAGCAGCGTAGGGAGATTTGGGAATGAAAAACTGTTTTTT.

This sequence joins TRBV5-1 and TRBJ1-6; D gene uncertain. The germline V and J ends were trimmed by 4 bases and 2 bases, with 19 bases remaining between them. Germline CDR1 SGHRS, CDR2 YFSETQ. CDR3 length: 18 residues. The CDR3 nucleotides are TGCGCCAGCAGCCCCGGTCAGGAGGGAGTGACCTATAATTCACCCCTCCACTTT. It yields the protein CASSPGQEGVTYNSPLHF.

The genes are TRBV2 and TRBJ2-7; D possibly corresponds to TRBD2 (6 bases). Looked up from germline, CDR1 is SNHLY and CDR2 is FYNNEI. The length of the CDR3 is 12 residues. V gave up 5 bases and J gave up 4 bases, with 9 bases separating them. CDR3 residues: CASSQSGYEQYV. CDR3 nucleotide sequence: TGTGCCAGCAGTCAAAGCGGGTACGAGCAGTACGTC.

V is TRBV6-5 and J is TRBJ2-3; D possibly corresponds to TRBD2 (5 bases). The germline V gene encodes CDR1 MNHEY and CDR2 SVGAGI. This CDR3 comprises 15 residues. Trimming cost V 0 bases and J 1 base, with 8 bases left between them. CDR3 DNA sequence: TGTGCCAGCAGTTACTCCGGACTCCGCACAGATACGCAGTATTTT. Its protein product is CASSYSGLRTDTQYF.

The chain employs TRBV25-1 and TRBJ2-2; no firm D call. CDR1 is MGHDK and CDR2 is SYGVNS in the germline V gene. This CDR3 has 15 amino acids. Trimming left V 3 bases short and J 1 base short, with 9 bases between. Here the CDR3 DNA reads TGTGCCAGCAGTGACCCCGCGGTGAACACCGGGGAGCTGTTTTTT. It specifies CASSDPAVNTGELFF.

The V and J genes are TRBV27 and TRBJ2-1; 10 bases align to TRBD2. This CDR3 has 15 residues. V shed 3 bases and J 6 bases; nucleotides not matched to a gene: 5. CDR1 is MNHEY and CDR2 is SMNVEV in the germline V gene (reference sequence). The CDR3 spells CASSFPSGSPNEQFF. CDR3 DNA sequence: TGTGCCAGCAGTTTCCCTAGCGGGAGTCCCAATGAGCAGTTCTTC.

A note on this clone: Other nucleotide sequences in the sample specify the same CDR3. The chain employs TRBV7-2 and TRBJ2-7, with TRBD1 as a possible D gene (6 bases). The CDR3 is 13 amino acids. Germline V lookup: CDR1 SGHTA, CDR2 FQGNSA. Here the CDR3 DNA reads TGCGCCAGCAGCTTAGCAGGGGATACGAGACAGTACGTC. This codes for CASSLAGDTRQYV.

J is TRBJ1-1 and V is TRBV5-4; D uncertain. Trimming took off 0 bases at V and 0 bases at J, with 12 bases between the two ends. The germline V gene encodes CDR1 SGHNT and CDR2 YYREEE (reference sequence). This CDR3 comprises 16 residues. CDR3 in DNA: TGTGCCAGCAGCTTGGAGGCAGGCACCCTGAACACTGAAGCTTTCTTT. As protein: CASSLEAGTLNTEAFF.

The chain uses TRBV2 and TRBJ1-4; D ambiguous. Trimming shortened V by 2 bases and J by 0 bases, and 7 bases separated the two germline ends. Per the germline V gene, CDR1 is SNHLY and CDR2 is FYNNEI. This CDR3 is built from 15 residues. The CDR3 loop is CASSEFPATNEKLFF. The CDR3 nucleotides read TGTGCCAGCAGTGAATTTCCCGCAACTAATGAAAAACTGTTTTTT. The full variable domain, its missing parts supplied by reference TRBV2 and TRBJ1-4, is EPEVTQTPSHQVTQMGQEVILRCVPISNHLYFYWYRQILGQKVEFLVSFYNNEISEKSEIFDDQFSVERPDGSNFTLKIRSTKLEDSAMYFCASSEFPATNEKLFFGSGTQLSVL.

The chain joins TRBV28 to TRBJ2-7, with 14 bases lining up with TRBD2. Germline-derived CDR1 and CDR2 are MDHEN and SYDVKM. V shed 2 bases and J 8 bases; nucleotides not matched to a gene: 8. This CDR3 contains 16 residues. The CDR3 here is CASSLAGTSGGIKQYF. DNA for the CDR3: TGTGCCAGCAGTTTAGCAGGGACTAGCGGGGGAATAAAGCAGTACTTC.

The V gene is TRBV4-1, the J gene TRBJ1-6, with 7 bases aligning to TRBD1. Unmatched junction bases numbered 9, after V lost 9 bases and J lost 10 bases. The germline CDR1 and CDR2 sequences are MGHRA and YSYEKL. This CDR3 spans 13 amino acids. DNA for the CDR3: TGCGCCAGGAACACAGGGGCTGGATCACCCCTCCACTTT. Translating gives CARNTGAGSPLHF.

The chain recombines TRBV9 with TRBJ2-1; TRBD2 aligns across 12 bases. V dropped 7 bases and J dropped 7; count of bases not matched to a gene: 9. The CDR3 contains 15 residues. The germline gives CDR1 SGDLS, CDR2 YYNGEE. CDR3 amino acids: CASSTSGSRSNEQFF. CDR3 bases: TGTGCCAGCTCGACTAGCGGGAGTCGTAGTAATGAGCAGTTCTTC.

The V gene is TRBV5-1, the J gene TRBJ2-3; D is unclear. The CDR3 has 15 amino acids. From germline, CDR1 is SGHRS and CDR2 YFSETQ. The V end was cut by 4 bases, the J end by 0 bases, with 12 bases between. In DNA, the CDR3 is TGCGCCAGCAGCCCCGATGCCACTAGCACAGATACGCAGTATTTT. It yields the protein CASSPDATSTDTQYF.

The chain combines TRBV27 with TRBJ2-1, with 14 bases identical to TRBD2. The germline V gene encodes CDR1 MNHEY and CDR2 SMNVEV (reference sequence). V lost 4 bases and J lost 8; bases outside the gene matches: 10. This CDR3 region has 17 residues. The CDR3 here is CASSSPPGLAGVYEQFF. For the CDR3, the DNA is TGTGCCAGCAGTTCCCCCCCGGGACTAGCGGGAGTCTATGAGCAGTTCTTC.

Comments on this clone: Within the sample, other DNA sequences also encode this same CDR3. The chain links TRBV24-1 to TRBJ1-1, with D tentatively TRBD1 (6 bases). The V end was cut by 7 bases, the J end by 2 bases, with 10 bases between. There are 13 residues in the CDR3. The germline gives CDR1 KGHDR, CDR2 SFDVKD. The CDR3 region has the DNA TGTGCCACCAGGGGGGCAGTAAACACTGAAGCTTTCTTT. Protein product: CATRGAVNTEAFF.

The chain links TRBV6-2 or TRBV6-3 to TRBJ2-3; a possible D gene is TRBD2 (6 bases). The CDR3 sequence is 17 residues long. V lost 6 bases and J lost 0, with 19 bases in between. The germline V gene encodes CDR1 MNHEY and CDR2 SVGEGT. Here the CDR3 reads CASSPLPGRESTDTQYF. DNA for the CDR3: TGTGCCAGCAGCCCGCTGCCCGGGAGAGAGAGCACAGATACGCAGTATTTT.

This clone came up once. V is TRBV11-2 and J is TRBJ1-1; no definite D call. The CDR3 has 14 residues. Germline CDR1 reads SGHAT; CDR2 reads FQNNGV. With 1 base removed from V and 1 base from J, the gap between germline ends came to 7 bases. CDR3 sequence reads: CASSLGGQNTEAFF. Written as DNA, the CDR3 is TGTGCCAGCAGCTTAGGAGGCCAGAACACTGAAGCTTTCTTT.

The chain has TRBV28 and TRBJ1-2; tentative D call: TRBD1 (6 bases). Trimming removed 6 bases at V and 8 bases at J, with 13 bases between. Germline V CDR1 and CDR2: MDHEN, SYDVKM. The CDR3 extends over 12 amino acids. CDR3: CASRKGQWGYTF. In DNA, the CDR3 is TGTGCCAGCAGGAAAGGACAGTGGGGCTACACCTTC.

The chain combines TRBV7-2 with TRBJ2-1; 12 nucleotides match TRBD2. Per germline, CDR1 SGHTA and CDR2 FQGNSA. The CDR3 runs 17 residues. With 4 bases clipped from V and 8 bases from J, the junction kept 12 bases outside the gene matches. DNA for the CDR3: TGTGCCAGCAGCTCACCTCGGACTAGCGGGATGAGTTATGAGCAGTTCTTC. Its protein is CASSSPRTSGMSYEQFF.

CDR3 region: CASSKQGGSTDTQYF. The CDR3 bases are TGTGCCAGCAGCAAACAGGGGGGTAGCACAGATACGCAGTATTTT. V gene TRBV11-3 combines with J gene TRBJ2-3; 8 bases fit TRBD1. The V gene end was trimmed by 5 bases and the J gene end by 0 bases; junction bases not matched to a gene: 4. CDR1 SGHNT and CDR2 YENEEA come from the germline V gene. The CDR3 runs 15 residues.

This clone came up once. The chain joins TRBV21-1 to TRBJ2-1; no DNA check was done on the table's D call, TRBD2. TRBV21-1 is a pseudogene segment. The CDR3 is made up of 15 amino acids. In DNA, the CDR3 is TGTGCCAGCAGATTTAGCGGGAGGATCCACAATGAGCAGTTCTTC. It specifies CASRFSGRIHNEQFF.

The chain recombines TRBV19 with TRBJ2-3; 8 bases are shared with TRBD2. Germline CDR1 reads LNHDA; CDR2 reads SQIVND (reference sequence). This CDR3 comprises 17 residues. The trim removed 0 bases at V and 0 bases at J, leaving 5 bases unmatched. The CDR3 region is CASSIEASGLSTDTQYF. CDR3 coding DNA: TGTGCCAGTAGTATAGAAGCTAGCGGGTTAAGCACAGATACGCAGTATTTT.

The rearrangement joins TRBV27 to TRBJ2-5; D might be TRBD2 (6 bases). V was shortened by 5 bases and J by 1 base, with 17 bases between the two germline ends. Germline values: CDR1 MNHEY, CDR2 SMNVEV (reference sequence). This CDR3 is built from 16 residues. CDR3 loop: CASSPQGGQLQETQYF. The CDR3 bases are TGTGCCAGCAGTCCGCAGGGAGGCCAGCTCCAAGAGACCCAGTACTTC.

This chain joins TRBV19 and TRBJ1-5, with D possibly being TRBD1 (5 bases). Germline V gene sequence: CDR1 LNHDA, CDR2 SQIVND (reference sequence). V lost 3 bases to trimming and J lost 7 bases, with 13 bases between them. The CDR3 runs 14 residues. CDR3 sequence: CASSIFGQKQPQHF. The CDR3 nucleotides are TGTGCCAGTAGTATTTTCGGACAAAAGCAGCCCCAGCATTTT. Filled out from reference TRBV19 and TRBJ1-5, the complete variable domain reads DGGITQSPKYLFRKEGQNVTLSCEQNLNHDAMYWYRQDPGQGLRLIYYSQIVNDFQKGDIAEGYSVSREKKESFPLTVTSAQKNPTAFYLCASSIFGQKQPQHFGDGTRLSIL.

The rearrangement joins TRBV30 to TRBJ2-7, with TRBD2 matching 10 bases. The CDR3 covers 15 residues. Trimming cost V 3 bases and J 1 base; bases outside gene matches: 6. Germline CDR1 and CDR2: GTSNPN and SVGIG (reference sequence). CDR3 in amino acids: CAWRELAGSSYEQYV. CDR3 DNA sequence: TGTGCCTGGAGGGAACTAGCGGGAAGTTCCTACGAGCAGTACGTC.

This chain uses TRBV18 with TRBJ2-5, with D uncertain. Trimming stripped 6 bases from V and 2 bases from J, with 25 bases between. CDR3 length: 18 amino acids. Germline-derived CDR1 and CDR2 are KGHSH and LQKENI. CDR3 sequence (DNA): TGTGCCAGCTCCCGTACATTAGACAAGATCCTTTATCAAGAGACCCAGTACTTC. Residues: CASSRTLDKILYQETQYF.

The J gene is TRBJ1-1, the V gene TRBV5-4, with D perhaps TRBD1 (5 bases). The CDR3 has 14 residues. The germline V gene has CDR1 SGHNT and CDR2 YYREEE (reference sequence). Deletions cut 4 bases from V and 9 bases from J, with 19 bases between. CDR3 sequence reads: CASSRGGSADQAFF. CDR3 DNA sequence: TGTGCCAGCAGCCGGGGGGGTTCAGCCGATCAAGCTTTCTTT.

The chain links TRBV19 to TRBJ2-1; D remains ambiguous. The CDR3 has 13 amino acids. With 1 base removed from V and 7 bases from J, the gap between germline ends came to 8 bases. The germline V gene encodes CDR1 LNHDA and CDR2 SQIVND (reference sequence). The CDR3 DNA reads TGTGCCAGTAGTATAGCAATAGTGAATGAGCAGTTCTTC. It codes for CASSIAIVNEQFF.

CDR3 in amino acids: CASSIGRDNSPLHF. DNA of the CDR3: TGTGCCAGTAGTATCGGCAGGGATAATTCACCCCTCCACTTT. The chain links TRBV19 to TRBJ1-6; D is perhaps TRBD1 (5 bases). Per the germline V gene, CDR1 is LNHDA and CDR2 is SQIVND (reference sequence). The V and J ends lost 3 bases and 5 bases respectively, with 8 bases between them. The CDR3 has 14 amino acids.

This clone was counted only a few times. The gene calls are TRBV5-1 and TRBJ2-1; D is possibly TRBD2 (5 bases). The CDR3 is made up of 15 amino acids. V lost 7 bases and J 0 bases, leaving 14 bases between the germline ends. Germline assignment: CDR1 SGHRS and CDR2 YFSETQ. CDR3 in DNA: TGCGCCAGCGGATCAGCGGTGGGCTCCTACAATGAGCAGTTCTTC. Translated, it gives CASGSAVGSYNEQFF.

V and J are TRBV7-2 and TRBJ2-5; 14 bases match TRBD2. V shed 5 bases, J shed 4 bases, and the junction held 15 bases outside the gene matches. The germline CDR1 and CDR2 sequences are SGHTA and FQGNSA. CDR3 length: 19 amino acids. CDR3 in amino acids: CASSPTPLTSGRAVETQYF. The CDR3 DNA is TGTGCCAGCAGCCCTACCCCCCTGACTAGCGGGAGGGCTGTAGAGACCCAGTACTTC.

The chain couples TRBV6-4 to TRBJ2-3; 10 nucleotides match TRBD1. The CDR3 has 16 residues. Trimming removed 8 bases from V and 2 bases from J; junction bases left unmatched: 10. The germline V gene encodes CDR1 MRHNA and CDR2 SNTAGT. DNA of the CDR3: TGTGCCAGCCTCGGCCGGGGGACAGGGGCCACAGATACGCAGTATTTT. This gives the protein CASLGRGTGATDTQYF.